The clone carrying this TCR beta chain was seen only a few times. As yet, its antigen is unknown. This specimen comes from a study of cytomegalovirus exposure and HLA in healthy donors. Background on the study: From donors who were HLA-typed, an early data release held around 85 million unique TCRs. The study's findings and limits: In a later analysis, most CMV-associated TCR beta chains appeared HLA-restricted. Presence/absence analysis assumed near-uniform sequencing depth across donors.

The PCR ran on 60 Vbeta and 13 Jbeta primers. Clones were sequenced by immunoSEQ multiplex PCR, and TCRdb holds only the in-frame ones, with some missing. Among about 200,000 clones listed, 80% to 90% were seen once. CDR3 length: 16 amino acids. The germline V gene has CDR1 SGHAT and CDR2 FQNNGV. Trimming took off 1 base at V and 7 bases at J, with 18 bases between the two ends. The rearrangement links TRBV11-2 to TRBJ2-3, with D possibly matching TRBD2 (6 bases). Sequenced input: PBMCs. The clonotype was recovered from a young man in good health and CMV-seronegative. The CDR3 sequence is CASSLVGIGGRYTQYF. The CDR3 DNA reads as TGTGCCAGCAGCTTAGTAGGCATCGGGGGTCGATATACGCAGTATTTT.